This T cell receptor beta chain was sequenced in a study of shared clonotypes between healthy human individuals. Across several immunoSEQ plates, the genomic DNA of each subset was split evenly. Authors' data handling: As immunoSEQ supplied junction-only sequences (without quality scores), filtering differed. Profiling relied on immunoSEQ multiplex PCR, and the TCRdb table lists in-frame clones only, not all of them. That table furnishes V, J and clone size, whereas the DNA furnished D and trimming. The table shows roughly 120,000 clones, with around 73% occurring only once. The study, taken as a whole, reports: Across a handful of donors, naive CD4 shared 4.5% to 6%, naive CD8 approximately 3.5%, memory CD4 2.3%, memory CD8 0.35% to 0.5%.

The V and J ends lost 4 bases and 1 base, in that order; junction bases with no gene match: 7. CDR3 length equals 17 residues. Germline V lookup: CDR1 KGHSH, CDR2 LQKENI. This clone was detected only a few times. Its target is unknown. Sequencing input: memory CD8+ T cells sorted from blood. Subset noted: CD45RO+ cells pooled with CCR7-negative TemRA cells. This sequence joins TRBV18 and TRBJ2-6, with TRBD1 matching 7 bases. The receptor was derived from a woman under 40 in good health. The DNA of the CDR3 is TGTGCCAGCTCACTGGGGACAGCCCCATCTGGGGCCAACGTCCTGACTTTC. It is translated as CASSLGTAPSGANVLTF.